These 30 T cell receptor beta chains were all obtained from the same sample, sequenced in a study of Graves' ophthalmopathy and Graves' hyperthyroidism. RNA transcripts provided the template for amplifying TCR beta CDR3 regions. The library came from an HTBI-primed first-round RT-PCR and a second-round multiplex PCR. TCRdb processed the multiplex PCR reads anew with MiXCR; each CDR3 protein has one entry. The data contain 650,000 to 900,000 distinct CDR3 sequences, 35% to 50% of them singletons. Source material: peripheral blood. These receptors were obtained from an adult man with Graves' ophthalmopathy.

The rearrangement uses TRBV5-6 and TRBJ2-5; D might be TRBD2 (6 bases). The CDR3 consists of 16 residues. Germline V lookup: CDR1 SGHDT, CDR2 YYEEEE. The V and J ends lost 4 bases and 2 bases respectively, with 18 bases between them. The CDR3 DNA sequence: TGTGCCAGCAGCGTACGACTAGGAGGCCGGCAAGAGACCCAGTACTTC. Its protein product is CASSVRLGGRQETQYF.

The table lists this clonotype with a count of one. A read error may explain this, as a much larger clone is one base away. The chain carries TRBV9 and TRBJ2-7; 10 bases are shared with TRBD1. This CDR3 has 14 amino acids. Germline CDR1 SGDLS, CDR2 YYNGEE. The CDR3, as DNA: TGCGCCAGCAGCGTGACAGGGGGCGGCTACGAGCAGAACTTC. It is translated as CASSVTGGGYEQNF.

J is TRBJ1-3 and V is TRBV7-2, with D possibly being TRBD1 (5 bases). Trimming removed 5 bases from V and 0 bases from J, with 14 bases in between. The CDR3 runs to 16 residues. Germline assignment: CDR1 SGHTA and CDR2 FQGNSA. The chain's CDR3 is CASSPYGADSGNTIYF. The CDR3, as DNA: TGTGCCAGCAGCCCATACGGGGCAGACTCTGGAAACACCATATATTTT.

The CDR3 DNA follows: TGCGCCAGCAGCCTATCACCGGGACAGGGGGCGTCCGAGCAGTACTTC. Its translation: CASSLSPGQGASEQYF. The chain employs TRBV5-1 and TRBJ2-7, with 12 bases lining up with TRBD1. The CDR3 contains 16 residues. Germline V lookup: CDR1 SGHRS, CDR2 YFSETQ. The ends lost 4 bases at V and 6 bases at J; junction bases unmatched: 11.

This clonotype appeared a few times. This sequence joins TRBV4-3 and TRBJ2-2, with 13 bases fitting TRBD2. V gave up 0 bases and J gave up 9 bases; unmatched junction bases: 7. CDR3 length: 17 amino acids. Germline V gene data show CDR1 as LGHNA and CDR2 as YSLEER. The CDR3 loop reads CASSQETSGRMGRELFF. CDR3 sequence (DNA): TGCGCCAGCAGCCAAGAGACTAGCGGGAGGATGGGCCGGGAGCTGTTTTTT.

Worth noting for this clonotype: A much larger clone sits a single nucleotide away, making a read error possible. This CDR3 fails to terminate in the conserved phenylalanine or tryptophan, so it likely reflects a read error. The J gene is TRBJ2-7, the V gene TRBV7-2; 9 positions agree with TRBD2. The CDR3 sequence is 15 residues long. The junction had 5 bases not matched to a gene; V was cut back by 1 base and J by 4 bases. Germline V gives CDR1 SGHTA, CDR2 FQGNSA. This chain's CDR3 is CASSLGPSGKYEQYC. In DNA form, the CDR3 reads TGTGCCAGCAGCTTAGGACCTAGCGGGAAATACGAGCAGTACTGC.

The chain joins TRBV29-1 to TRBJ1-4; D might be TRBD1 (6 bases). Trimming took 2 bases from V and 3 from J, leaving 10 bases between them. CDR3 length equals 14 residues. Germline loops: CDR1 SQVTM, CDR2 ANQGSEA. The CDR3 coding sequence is TGCAGCGTTGAATCGGGGGGCTCTAATGAAAAACTGTTTTTT. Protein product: CSVESGGSNEKLFF.

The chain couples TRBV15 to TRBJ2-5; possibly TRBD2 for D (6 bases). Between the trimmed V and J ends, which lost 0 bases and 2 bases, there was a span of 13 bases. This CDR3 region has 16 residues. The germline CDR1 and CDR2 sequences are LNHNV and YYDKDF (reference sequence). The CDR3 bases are TGTGCCACCAGCAGAGATCTCGGGAGAGATCAAGAGACCCAGTACTTC. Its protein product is CATSRDLGRDQETQYF.

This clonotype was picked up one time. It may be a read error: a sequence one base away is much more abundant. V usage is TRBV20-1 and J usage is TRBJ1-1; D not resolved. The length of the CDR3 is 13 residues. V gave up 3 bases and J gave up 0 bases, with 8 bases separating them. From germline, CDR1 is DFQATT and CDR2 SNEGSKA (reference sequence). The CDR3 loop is CSASEAMNTEAFF. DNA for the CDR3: TGCAGTGCTAGTGAGGCCATGAACACTGAAGCTTTCTTT.

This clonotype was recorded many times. CDR3 sequence (DNA): TGTGCCAGCAGTGTTGAGGACCTGACTGAAGCTTTCTTT. The encoded protein is CASSVEDLTEAFF. The chain employs TRBV2 and TRBJ1-1; D remains unclear. The CDR3 runs 13 residues. Germline values: CDR1 SNHLY, CDR2 FYNNEI. V dropped 4 bases and J dropped 5 bases, with 11 bases sitting between them.

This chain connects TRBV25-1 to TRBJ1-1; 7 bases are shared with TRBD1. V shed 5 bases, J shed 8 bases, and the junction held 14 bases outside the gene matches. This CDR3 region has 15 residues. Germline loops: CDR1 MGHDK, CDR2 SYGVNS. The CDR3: CASSQNWDSDREAFF. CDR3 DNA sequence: TGTGCCAGCAGTCAGAACTGGGACAGCGATCGAGAAGCTTTCTTT.

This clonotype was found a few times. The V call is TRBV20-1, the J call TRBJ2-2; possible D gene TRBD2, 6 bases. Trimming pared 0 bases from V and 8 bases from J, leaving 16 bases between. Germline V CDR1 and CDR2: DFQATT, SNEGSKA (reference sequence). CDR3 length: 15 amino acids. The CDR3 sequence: CSARDSGGAWGELFF. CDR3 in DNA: TGCAGTGCTAGAGATAGCGGAGGGGCTTGGGGGGAGCTGTTTTTT.

This chain's CDR3 is CASSLGGATSAQYGYTF. The DNA for the CDR3 is TGTGCCAGCAGCTTAGGGGGCGCAACTTCTGCGCAGTATGGCTACACCTTC. The chain carries TRBV7-2 and TRBJ1-2; D is possibly TRBD1 (5 bases). CDR1 and CDR2 (germline): SGHTA, FQGNSA. The CDR3 loop spans 17 amino acids. The V end lost 1 base, the J end lost 5 bases, and 20 bases lay between the germline ends.

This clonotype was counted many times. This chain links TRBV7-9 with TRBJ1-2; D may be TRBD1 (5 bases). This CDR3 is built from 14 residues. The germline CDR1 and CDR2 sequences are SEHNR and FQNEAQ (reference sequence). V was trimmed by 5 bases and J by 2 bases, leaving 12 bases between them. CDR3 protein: CASSQVTENYGYTF. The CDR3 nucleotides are TGTGCCAGCAGCCAAGTGACAGAGAACTATGGCTACACCTTC.

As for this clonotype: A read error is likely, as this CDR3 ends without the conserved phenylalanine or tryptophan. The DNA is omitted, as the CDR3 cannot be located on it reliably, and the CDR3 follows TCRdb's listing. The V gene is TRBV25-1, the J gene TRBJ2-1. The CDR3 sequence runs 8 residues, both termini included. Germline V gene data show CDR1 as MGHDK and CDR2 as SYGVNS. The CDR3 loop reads CASSEETL.

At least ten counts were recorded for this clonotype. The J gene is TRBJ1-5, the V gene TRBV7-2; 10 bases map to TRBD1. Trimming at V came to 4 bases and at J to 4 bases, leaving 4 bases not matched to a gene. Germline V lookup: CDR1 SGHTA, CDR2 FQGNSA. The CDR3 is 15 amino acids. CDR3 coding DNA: TGTGCCAGCAGCTCAACGGGACAGGGGAATCAGCCCCAGCATTTT. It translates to CASSSTGQGNQPQHF.

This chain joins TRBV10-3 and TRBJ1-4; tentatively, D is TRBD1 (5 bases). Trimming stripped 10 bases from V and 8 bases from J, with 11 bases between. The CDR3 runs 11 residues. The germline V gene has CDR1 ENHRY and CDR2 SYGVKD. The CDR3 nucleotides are TGTGCCACCCGGGACGGCGAAAAACTGTTTTTT. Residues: CATRDGEKLFF.

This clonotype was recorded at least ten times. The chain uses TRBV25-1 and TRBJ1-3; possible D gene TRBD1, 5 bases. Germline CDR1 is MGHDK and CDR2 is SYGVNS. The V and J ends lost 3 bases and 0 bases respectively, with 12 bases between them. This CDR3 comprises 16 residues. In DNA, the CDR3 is TGTGCCAGCAGTGAGGCAGGGTCCCGCTCTGGAAACACCATATATTTT. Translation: CASSEAGSRSGNTIYF.

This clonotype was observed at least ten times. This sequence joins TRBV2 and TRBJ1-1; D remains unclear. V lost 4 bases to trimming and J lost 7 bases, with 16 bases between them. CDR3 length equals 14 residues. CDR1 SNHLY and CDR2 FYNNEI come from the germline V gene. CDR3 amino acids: CASSGGTRTIEAFF. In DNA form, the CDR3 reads TGTGCCAGCAGTGGAGGAACCCGAACAATTGAAGCTTTCTTT.

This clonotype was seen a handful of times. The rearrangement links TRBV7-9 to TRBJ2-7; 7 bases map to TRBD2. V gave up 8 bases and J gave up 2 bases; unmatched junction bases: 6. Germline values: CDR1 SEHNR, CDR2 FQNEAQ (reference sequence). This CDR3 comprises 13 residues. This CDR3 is CASRSGNTYEQYF. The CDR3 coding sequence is TGTGCCAGCCGAAGCGGGAACACCTACGAGCAGTACTTC.

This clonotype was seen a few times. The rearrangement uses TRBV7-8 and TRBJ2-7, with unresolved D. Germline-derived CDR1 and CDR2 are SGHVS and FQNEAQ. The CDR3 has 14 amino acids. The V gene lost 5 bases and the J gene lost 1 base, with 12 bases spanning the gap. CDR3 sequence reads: CASSAEVLSYEQYF. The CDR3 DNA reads TGTGCCAGCAGCGCCGAGGTCCTGTCCTACGAGCAGTACTTC.

In nucleotides, the CDR3 is TGTGCCTGGAGAACGAACACTGAAGCTTTCTTT. The encoded protein is CAWRTNTEAFF. This chain uses TRBV30 with TRBJ1-1; D not resolved. Between the trimmed V and J ends, which lost 3 bases and 1 base, there was a span of 3 bases. The CDR3 covers 11 residues. CDR1 and CDR2 from the germline V gene are GTSNPN and SVGIG (reference sequence).

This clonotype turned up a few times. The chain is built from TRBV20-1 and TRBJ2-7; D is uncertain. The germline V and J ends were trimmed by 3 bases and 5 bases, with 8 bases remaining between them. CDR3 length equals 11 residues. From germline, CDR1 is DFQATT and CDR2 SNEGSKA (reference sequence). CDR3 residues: CSARFYNEQYF. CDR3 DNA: TGCAGTGCTAGGTTCTACAACGAGCAGTACTTC.

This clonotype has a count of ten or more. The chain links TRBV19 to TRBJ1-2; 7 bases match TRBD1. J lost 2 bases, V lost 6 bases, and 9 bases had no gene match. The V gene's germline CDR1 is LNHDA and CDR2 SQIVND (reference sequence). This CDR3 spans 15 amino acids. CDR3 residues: CASRSHRGWNYGYTF. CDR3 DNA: TGTGCCAGTAGGAGTCACAGGGGCTGGAACTATGGCTACACCTTC.

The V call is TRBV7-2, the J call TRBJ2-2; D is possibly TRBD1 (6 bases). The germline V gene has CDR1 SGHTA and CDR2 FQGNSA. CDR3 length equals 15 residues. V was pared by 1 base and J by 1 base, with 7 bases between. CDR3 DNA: TGTACCAGCAGCTTAGGGACAGTGAACACCGGGGAGCTGTTTTTT. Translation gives CTSSLGTVNTGELFF. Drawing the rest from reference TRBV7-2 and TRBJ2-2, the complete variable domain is GAGVSQSPSNKVTEKGKDVELRCDPISGHTALYWYRQSLGQGLEFLIYFQGNSAPDKSGLPSDRFSAERTGGSVSTLTIQRTQQEDSAVYLCTSSLGTVNTGELFFGEGSRLTVL.

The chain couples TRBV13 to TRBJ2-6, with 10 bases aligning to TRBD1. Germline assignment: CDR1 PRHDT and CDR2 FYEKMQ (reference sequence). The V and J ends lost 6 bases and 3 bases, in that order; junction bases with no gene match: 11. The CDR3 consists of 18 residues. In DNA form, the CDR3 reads TGTGCCAGCAGTGGAGACAGGGGGCGAGACTATGGGGCCAACGTCCTGACTTTC. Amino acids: CASSGDRGRDYGANVLTF.

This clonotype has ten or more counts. CDR3 region: CSVEDHIRQGLGGANVLTF. CDR3 in DNA: TGCAGCGTTGAAGATCACATCCGACAGGGGTTGGGCGGGGCCAACGTCCTGACTTTC. The chain has TRBV29-1 and TRBJ2-6, with 8 bases matching TRBD1. There are 19 residues in the CDR3. The V segment lost 0 bases and the J segment 4 bases; nucleotides outside the gene matches: 14. Per the germline V gene, CDR1 is SQVTM and CDR2 is ANQGSEA.

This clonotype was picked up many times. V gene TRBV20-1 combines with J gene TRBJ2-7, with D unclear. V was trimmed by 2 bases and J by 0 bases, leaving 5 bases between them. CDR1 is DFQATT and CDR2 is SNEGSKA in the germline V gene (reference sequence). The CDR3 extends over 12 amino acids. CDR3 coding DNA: TGCAGTGCTAGACGGAGCTCCTACGAGCAGTACTTC. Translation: CSARRSSYEQYF.

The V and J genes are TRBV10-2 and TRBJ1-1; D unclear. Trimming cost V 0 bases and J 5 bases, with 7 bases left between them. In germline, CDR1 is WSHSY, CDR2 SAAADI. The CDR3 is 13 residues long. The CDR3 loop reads CASSESGQTEAFF. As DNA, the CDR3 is TGCGCCAGCAGTGAGTCAGGGCAAACTGAAGCTTTCTTT.

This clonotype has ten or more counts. The CDR3: CASSYSSGSEQYF. CDR3 DNA sequence: TGTGCCAGCAGTTATAGTTCGGGGAGCGAGCAGTACTTC. This rearrangement joins TRBV7-2 to TRBJ2-7; possible D gene TRBD2, 5 bases. The V gene's germline CDR1 is SGHTA and CDR2 FQGNSA. The V gene lost 6 bases and the J gene lost 6 bases, with 15 bases spanning the gap. CDR3 length: 13 residues.